This T cell receptor (beta chain) stems from a study of PD-1 blockade in classical Hodgkin lymphoma. Sequenced by immunoSEQ multiplex PCR; TCRdb stores in-frame clones only, minus some. This table has 20,000 to 25,000 clones, approximately 93% appearing once. Regarding the study as a whole: The repertoire differences lack a defined cause, possibly disease activity or prior therapy.

Time point given: newly diagnosed, previously untreated cHL patient sample. The CDR3 is made up of 19 amino acids. For this clone: The antigen is undetermined.

The V gene is TRBV1, the J gene TRBJ2-4; TRBD2 is the table's D call, not checked against the DNA. TRBV1 is marked as a pseudogene. This TCR was sampled from a human donor with classical Hodgkin lymphoma. Sequences were obtained from peripheral blood mononuclear cells (PBMCs). CDR3 protein: CTSSHFVLAGVLAKNIQYF. As DNA, the CDR3 is TGCACCAGCAGCCATTTCGTCCTAGCGGGAGTGTTAGCCAAAAACATTCAGTACTTC.